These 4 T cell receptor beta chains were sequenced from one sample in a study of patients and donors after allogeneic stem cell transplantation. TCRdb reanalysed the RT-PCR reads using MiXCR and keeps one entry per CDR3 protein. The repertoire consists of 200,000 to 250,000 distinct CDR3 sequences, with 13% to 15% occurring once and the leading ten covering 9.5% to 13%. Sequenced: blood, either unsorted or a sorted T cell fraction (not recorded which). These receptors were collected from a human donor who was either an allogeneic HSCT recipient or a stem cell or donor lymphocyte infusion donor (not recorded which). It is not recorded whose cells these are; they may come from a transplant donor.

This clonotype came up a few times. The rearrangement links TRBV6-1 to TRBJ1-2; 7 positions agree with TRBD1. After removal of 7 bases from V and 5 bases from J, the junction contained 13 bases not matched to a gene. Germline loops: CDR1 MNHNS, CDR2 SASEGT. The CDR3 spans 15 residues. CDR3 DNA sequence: TGTGCCAGCACCGAAGGGGAGGGACAGAAGTATGGCTACACCTTC. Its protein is CASTEGEGQKYGYTF.

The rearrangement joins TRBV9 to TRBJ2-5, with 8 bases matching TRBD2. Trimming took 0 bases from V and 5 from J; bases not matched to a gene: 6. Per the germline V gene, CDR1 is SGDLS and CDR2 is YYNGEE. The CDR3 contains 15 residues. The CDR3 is CASSVDGTRRETQYF. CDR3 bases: TGTGCCAGCAGCGTAGATGGGACTAGAAGGGAGACCCAGTACTTC.

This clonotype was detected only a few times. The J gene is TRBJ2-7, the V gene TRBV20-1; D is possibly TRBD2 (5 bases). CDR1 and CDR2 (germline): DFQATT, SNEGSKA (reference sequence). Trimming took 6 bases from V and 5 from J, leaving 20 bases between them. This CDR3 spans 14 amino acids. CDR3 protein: CSALEVGELHEQYF. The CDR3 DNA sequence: TGCAGTGCGCTAGAGGTCGGGGAACTCCACGAGCAGTACTTC.

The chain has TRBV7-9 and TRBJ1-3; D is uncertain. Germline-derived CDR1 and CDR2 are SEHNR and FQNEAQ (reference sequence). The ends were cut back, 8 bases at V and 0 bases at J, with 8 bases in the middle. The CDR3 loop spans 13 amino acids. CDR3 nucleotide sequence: TGTGCCAGCGAGTATAGCTCTGGAAACACCATATATTTT. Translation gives CASEYSSGNTIYF. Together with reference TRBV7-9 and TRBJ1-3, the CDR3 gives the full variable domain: DTGVSQNPRHKITKRGQNVTFRCDPISEHNRLYWYRQTLGQGPEFLTYFQNEAQLEKSRLLSDRFSAERPKGSFSTLEIQRTEQGDSAMYLCASEYSSGNTIYFGEGSWLTVV.